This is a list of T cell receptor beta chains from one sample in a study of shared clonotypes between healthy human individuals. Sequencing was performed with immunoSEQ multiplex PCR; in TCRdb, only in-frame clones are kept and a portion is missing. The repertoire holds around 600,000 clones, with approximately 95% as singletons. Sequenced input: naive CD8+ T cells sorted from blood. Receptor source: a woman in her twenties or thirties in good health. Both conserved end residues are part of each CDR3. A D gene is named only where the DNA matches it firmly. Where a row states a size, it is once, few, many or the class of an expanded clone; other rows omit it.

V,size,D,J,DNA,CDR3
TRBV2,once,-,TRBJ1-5,TGTGCCAGCAGTGTAAAGTGGAGCAATCAGCCCCAGCATTTT,CASSVKWSNQPQHF
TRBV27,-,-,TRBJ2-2,TGTGCCGGCAGTAACACGGGTCGCGGGCTCACCGGGGAGCTGTTTTTT,CAGSNTGRGLTGELFF
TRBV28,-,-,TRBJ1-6,TGTGCCAGCAGGGCCAATTCACCCCTCCACTTT,CASRANSPLHF
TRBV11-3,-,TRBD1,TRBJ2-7,TGTGCCAGCAGCTTATTGGGACAGGGATCCTACGAGCAGTACTTC,CASSLLGQGSYEQYF
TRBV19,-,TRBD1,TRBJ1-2,TGTGCCAGTAGCGGGACAGGGAAGCGGTATGGCTACACCTTC,CASSGTGKRYGYTF
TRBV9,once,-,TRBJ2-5,TGTGCCAGCAGCGAGCCGGGCTCTCAAGAGACCCAGTACTTC,CASSEPGSQETQYF
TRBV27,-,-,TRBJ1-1,TGTGCCAGCAGTTTATCTAGGGTGAACATGAACACTGAAGCTTTCTTT,CASSLSRVNMNTEAFF
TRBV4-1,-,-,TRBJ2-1,TGCGCCAGCAGCCAAGATCCTCTGGGTGAGCAGTTCTTC,CASSQDPLGEQFF
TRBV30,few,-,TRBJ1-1,TGTGCCTGGAGTGTACAGGAGGGCACTGAAGCTTTCTTT,CAWSVQEGTEAFF
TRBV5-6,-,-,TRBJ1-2,TGTGCCAGCAGTTCTGGGGGGCAAGGTTACTATGGCTACACCTTC,CASSSGGQGYYGYTF
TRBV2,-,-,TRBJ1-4,TGTGCCAGCAGTGAAGGACAGGAAGGTGAAAAACTGTTTTTT,CASSEGQEGEKLFF
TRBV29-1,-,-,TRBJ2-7,TGCTGCTATACAGGGCCCTCGGGGAACGAGCAGTACTTC,CCYTGPSGNEQYF
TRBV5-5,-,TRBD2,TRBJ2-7,TGTGCCAGCAGCTTGGCGGCTAGCGGCAACTACGAGCAGTACTTC,CASSLAASGNYEQYF
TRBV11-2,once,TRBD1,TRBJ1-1,TGTGCCAGCAGCTTTGGCGGTGGAGGGGGCATGATTGGTGAAGCTTTCTTT,CASSFGGGGGMIGEAFF
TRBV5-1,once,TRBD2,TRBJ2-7,TGCGCCAGCAGCACGGGGAGGGGACTCGACTACGAGCAGTACTTC,CASSTGRGLDYEQYF
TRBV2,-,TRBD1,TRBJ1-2,TGTGCCAGCAGTCCGGGACAGGGAGGCTATGGCTACACCTTC,CASSPGQGGYGYTF
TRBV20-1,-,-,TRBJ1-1,TGCAGTGCTAAAGACCGGACTGAAGCTTTCTTT,CSAKDRTEAFF
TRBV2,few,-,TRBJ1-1,TGTGCCAGCAGTGATACAGGCCGGGAAGCTTTCTTT,CASSDTGREAFF
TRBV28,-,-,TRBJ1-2,TGTGCCAGCAAGGGGGGGCAATCCCATGGCTACACCTTC,CASKGGQSHGYTF
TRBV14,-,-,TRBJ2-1,TGTGCCAGCAGCCTCGGAGGGCCCCTGTTCTTC,CASSLGGPLFF
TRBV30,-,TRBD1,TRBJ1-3,TGTGCCTGGACTCCCGGGACAGTGGGCAACACCATATATTTT,CAWTPGTVGNTIYF
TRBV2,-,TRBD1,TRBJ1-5,TGTGCCAGCAAAAGGGACAGGCAGTTCGATCAGCCCCAGCATTTT,CASKRDRQFDQPQHF
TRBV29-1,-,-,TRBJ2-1,TGCAGCGCCACCTCTAATGAGCAGTTCTTC,CSATSNEQFF
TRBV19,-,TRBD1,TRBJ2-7,TGTGCCAGTAGTTCTCGGACAGGGCAATACGAGCAGTACTTC,CASSSRTGQYEQYF
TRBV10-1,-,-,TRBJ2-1,TGCGCCAGCAAAGGCAGGACCTTCCCAAGCTCCTACAATGAGCAGTTCTTC,CASKGRTFPSSYNEQFF
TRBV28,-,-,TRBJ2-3,TGTGCCAGCAGTTTATTTAGCTCGTCAGATACGCAGTATTTT,CASSLFSSSDTQYF
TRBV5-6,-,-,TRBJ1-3,TGTGCCAGCAGCTTGAGGCAGCAGCCTGGGGGAAACACCATATATTTT,CASSLRQQPGGNTIYF
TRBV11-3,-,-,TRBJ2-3,TGTGCCAGCAGCTTAGATACGCAGGGTGTCTATTTT,CASSLDTQGVYF
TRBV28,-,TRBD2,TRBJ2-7,TGTGCCAGCAGTTCGCCTGAGGACGGCGGACTAGCGGGAGGGCCATGGTACGAGCAGTACTTC,CASSSPEDGGLAGGPWYEQYF
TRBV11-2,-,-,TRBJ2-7,TGTGCCAGCAGCTTAGGAGCCACTATGAGCGAGCAGTACTTC,CASSLGATMSEQYF
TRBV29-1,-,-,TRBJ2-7,TGCAGCGTTGGAGGTGGGATCTCCTACGAGCAGTACTTC,CSVGGGISYEQYF
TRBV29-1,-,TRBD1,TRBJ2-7,TGCAGCGTCCGGACAGGCTACGAGCAGTACTTC,CSVRTGYEQYF
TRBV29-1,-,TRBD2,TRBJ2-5,TGCAGCGTTGAGGGAGGGGAAGTGCTCTCGGAGACCCAGTACTTC,CSVEGGEVLSETQYF
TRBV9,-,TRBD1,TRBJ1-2,TGTGCCAGCAGTATGACTCGGGACAGGGGCTATGGCTACACCTTC,CASSMTRDRGYGYTF